A single sample is the source of the 23 T cell receptor beta chains below, sequenced in a study of T-cell memory formation after mild COVID-19. TCRdb reprocessed the 5' RACE reads with MiXCR, giving one entry per CDR3 protein. The table lists 450,000 to 650,000 distinct CDR3 sequences, roughly 18% of them singletons, with about 12% in the top ten. The sequenced sample was PBMCs or a T cell subset sorted from them (not recorded which). These receptors were taken from an adult woman who had mild COVID-19 (a few samples of this study predate the infection). Cell type and time point are not known.

The V and J genes are TRBV6-2 or TRBV6-3 and TRBJ2-7; D gene ambiguous. The ends were cut back, 7 bases at V and 0 bases at J, with 10 bases in the middle. Germline CDR1 is MNHEY and CDR2 is SVGEGT. CDR3 length equals 13 residues. The CDR3 region is CASTLAGSYEQYF. In DNA, the CDR3 is TGTGCCAGCACCCTCGCAGGCTCCTACGAGCAGTACTTC.

The chain couples TRBV6-5 to TRBJ1-6; 8 bases are a match to TRBD1. This CDR3 has 15 residues. The V gene's germline CDR1 is MNHEY and CDR2 SVGAGI. The junction had 9 bases not matched to a gene; V was cut back by 5 bases and J by 9 bases. This chain's CDR3 is CASSRSTGVGSPLHF. The CDR3 DNA sequence: TGTGCCAGCAGTCGGTCGACAGGGGTAGGTTCACCCCTCCACTTT.

In its sample, this clonotype was seen many times. The chain uses TRBV12-3 or TRBV12-4 and TRBJ2-5, with 16 positions matching TRBD2. This CDR3 has 17 amino acids. Trimming at V came to 6 bases and at J to 5 bases, leaving 9 bases not matched to a gene. CDR3 nucleotide sequence: TGTGCCAGCAGACCCGGGACTAGCGGGAGGGCCATGGAGACCCAGTACTTC. Protein product: CASRPGTSGRAMETQYF.

This clonotype showed up many times. This sequence joins TRBV12-3 or TRBV12-4 and TRBJ2-5; D possibly corresponds to TRBD2 (7 bases). The CDR3 is made up of 15 amino acids. V was trimmed by 3 bases and J by 4 bases, leaving 15 bases between them. This CDR3 reads CASSFGGGQGETQYF. The CDR3 DNA follows: TGTGCCAGCAGTTTTGGGGGGGGCCAGGGAGAGACCCAGTACTTC.

The table lists this clonotype with a few counts. The chain carries TRBV20-1 and TRBJ2-7, with D possibly TRBD1 on 6 matching bases. The V end lost 6 bases, the J end lost 5 bases, and 17 bases lay between the germline ends. This CDR3 region has 13 residues. Germline V CDR1 and CDR2: DFQATT, SNEGSKA (reference sequence). CDR3 protein: CSAPRTARHEQYF. The DNA for the CDR3 is TGCAGTGCGCCTCGGACAGCACGCCACGAGCAGTACTTC.

This clonotype was counted between two and nine times. This chain connects TRBV7-2 to TRBJ2-7, with TRBD2 matching over 9 bases. The CDR3 consists of 14 residues. The junction had 7 bases not matched to a gene; V was cut back by 1 base and J by 9 bases. Per the germline V gene, CDR1 is SGHTA and CDR2 is FQGNSA. The CDR3 DNA reads as TGTGCCAGCAGCTTAGGCCCTAGCGGGGAAAGGCAGTACTTC. Its protein is CASSLGPSGERQYF.

The V gene is TRBV12-3 or TRBV12-4, the J gene TRBJ2-3, with unresolved D. This CDR3 spans 11 amino acids. V lost 6 bases, J lost 10 bases, and 11 bases lay in between. CDR3 region: CASSPGPSQYF. CDR3 nucleotides: TGTGCCAGCAGCCCCGGGCCATCGCAGTATTTT.

The rearrangement links TRBV5-4 to TRBJ1-2; D is ambiguous. The CDR3 runs 15 residues. Per the germline V gene, CDR1 is SGHNT and CDR2 is YYREEE (reference sequence). V shed 4 bases and J shed 2 bases, with 15 bases lying between them. CDR3 nucleotides: TGTGCCAGCAGCGCTGGAGGACGGGTGAACTATGGCTACACCTTC. It is translated as CASSAGGRVNYGYTF. Full variable domain (rest looked up from reference TRBV5-4 and TRBJ1-2): ETGVTQSPTHLIKTRGQQVTLRCSSQSGHNTVSWYQQALGQGPQFIFQYYREEENGRGNFPPRFSGLQFPNYSSELNVNALELDDSALYLCASSAGGRVNYGYTFGSGTRLTVV.

This clonotype was recorded a few times. The chain has TRBV2 and TRBJ2-7; tentatively, D is TRBD1 (6 bases). Germline CDR1 and CDR2: SNHLY and FYNNEI. V shed 7 bases and J shed 0 bases, with 10 bases lying between them. The CDR3 runs to 13 residues. The CDR3 region is CASIDRNSYEQYF. CDR3 bases: TGTGCCAGCATTGACAGGAACTCCTACGAGCAGTACTTC.

This clonotype occurred a few times. V gene TRBV5-1 combines with J gene TRBJ2-7; 9 positions match TRBD2. CDR1 and CDR2 from the germline V gene are SGHRS and YFSETQ. J lost 6 bases, V lost 0 bases, and 16 bases had no gene match. The CDR3 length is 18 residues. The CDR3 here is CASSLGETAGGAPSEQYF. CDR3 sequence (DNA): TGCGCCAGCAGCTTGGGAGAGACGGCGGGGGGGGCACCGAGCGAGCAGTACTTC.

The chain carries TRBV18 and TRBJ2-1; TRBD2 matches 9 bases. V dropped 5 bases and J dropped 3; count of bases not matched to a gene: 8. From germline, CDR1 is KGHSH and CDR2 LQKENI. CDR3 size: 16 residues. CDR3 amino acids: CASSYDLAGVYNEQFF. The CDR3 DNA reads TGTGCCAGCTCATACGACTTAGCGGGGGTCTACAATGAGCAGTTCTTC.

This chain uses TRBV14 with TRBJ2-1; D is ambiguous. This CDR3 spans 14 amino acids. Germline V gene lookup returns CDR1 SGHDN and CDR2 FVKESK. Trimming removed 0 bases at V and 4 bases at J, with 7 bases between. The CDR3 bases are TGTGCCAGCAGCCAAGATGGCTATTACAATGAGCAGTTCTTC. Amino acids: CASSQDGYYNEQFF.

This chain links TRBV5-1 with TRBJ2-3, with D perhaps given as TRBD1 or TRBD2 (6 bases each). Trimming stripped 4 bases from V and 1 base from J, with 16 bases between. Per germline, CDR1 SGHRS and CDR2 YFSETQ. The CDR3 is 16 amino acids. In DNA form, the CDR3 reads TGCGCCAGCAGCGCGGGACACCGTCCGGGCACAGATACGCAGTATTTT. As protein: CASSAGHRPGTDTQYF.

This clonotype was counted between two and nine times. The CDR3 sequence is CASSATGIEQYF. The CDR3 DNA reads as TGTGCCAGCAGCGCGACAGGAATCGAGCAGTACTTC. This chain uses TRBV2 with TRBJ2-7, with D possibly being TRBD1 (6 bases). Germline V gene lookup returns CDR1 SNHLY and CDR2 FYNNEI. V was cut by 6 bases and J by 6 bases, with 12 bases left in between. The CDR3 covers 12 residues.

A few counts support this clonotype. This chain joins TRBV12-5 and TRBJ2-3; the D is unclear. The CDR3 spans 10 residues. The V end was cut by 7 bases, the J end by 6 bases, with 5 bases between. Germline V CDR1 and CDR2: LGHNT, FRNRAP. CDR3 protein: CASARDTQYF. The CDR3 region has the DNA TGTGCTAGTGCCCGGGATACGCAGTATTTT.

This clonotype was detected a few times. The gene calls are TRBV7-9 and TRBJ1-2, with unresolved D. The V end was cut by 5 bases, the J end by 2 bases, with 15 bases between. The CDR3 runs to 15 residues. Per germline, CDR1 SEHNR and CDR2 FQNEAQ (reference sequence). In DNA, the CDR3 is TGTGCCAGCAGCCCCACGGGGAGAGGGAACTATGGCTACACCTTC. Its translation: CASSPTGRGNYGYTF.

This clonotype has just a few counts. The rearrangement joins TRBV20-1 to TRBJ2-2; a weak D match, TRBD2 (6 bases). The V end was cut by 0 bases, the J end by 5 bases, with 13 bases between. The V gene's germline CDR1 is DFQATT and CDR2 SNEGSKA (reference sequence). The CDR3 consists of 15 residues. The DNA for the CDR3 is TGCAGTGCTAGAGAGGAGGGCCGGGGAACCGGGGAGCTGTTTTTT. Its protein is CSAREEGRGTGELFF.

This clonotype was detected only a few times. This chain connects TRBV4-3 to TRBJ1-1; D gene uncertain. Germline V gene lookup returns CDR1 LGHNA and CDR2 YSLEER. Trimming removed 0 bases at V and 1 base at J, with 9 bases between. This CDR3 spans 15 amino acids. CDR3 in DNA: TGCGCCAGCAGCCAAGATTCGGCTGGGAACACTGAAGCTTTCTTT. Translation gives CASSQDSAGNTEAFF.

This clonotype was detected a few times. The chain employs TRBV7-2 and TRBJ1-4; no clear D gene. The CDR3 runs 13 residues. Germline V gene lookup returns CDR1 SGHTA and CDR2 FQGNSA. Trimming removed 5 bases from V and 1 base from J, with 5 bases in between. CDR3 amino acids: CASSPRTNEKLFF. In nucleotides, the CDR3 is TGTGCCAGCAGCCCCAGAACTAATGAAAAACTGTTTTTT. Together with reference TRBV7-2 and TRBJ1-4, the CDR3 gives the full variable domain: GAGVSQSPSNKVTEKGKDVELRCDPISGHTALYWYRQSLGQGLEFLIYFQGNSAPDKSGLPSDRFSAERTGGSVSTLTIQRTQQEDSAVYLCASSPRTNEKLFFGSGTQLSVL.

This clonotype has only a few counts. This rearrangement joins TRBV9 to TRBJ1-4; D is unresolved. V lost 3 bases to trimming and J lost 0 bases, with 9 bases between them. The CDR3 contains 15 residues. Germline CDR1 is SGDLS and CDR2 is YYNGEE. Written as DNA, the CDR3 is TGTGCCAGCAGCGCGGGGTCCACAACTAATGAAAAACTGTTTTTT. Protein: CASSAGSTTNEKLFF.

This clonotype was detected a few times. This chain connects TRBV5-1 to TRBJ1-1; D may be TRBD1 (5 bases). V lost 3 bases to trimming and J lost 3 bases, with 12 bases between them. The CDR3 has 14 amino acids. Germline CDR1 is SGHRS and CDR2 is YFSETQ. CDR3 amino acids: CASSSLGAHTEAFF. CDR3 coding DNA: TGCGCCAGCAGCTCGCTAGGGGCGCACACTGAAGCTTTCTTT. The variable domain in full, completed from reference TRBV5-1 and TRBJ1-1, reads KAGVTQTPRYLIKTRGQQVTLSCSPISGHRSVSWYQQTPGQGLQFLFEYFSETQRNKGNFPGRFSGRQFSNSRSEMNVSTLELGDSALYLCASSSLGAHTEAFFGQGTRLTVV.

A few counts support this clonotype. This chain uses TRBV6-5 with TRBJ2-3; 8 bases line up with TRBD2. V trimming: 8 bases; J trimming: 4 bases; junction bases outside the gene matches: 23. There are 19 residues in the CDR3. Germline CDR1 and CDR2: MNHEY and SVGAGI. This CDR3 reads CASPPTGPGGSEVPDTQYF. The CDR3 DNA reads TGTGCCAGCCCCCCAACGGGTCCGGGGGGGTCGGAGGTTCCAGATACGCAGTATTTT.

This rearrangement joins TRBV7-9 to TRBJ2-7; D is possibly TRBD1 (5 bases). Germline V gives CDR1 SEHNR, CDR2 FQNEAQ (reference sequence). Trimming left V 2 bases short and J 7 bases short, with 12 bases between. CDR3 length: 13 amino acids. The CDR3: CASSLRQSREQYF. The CDR3 DNA reads as TGTGCCAGCAGCTTAAGACAGTCTAGAGAGCAGTACTTC.